This TCR beta chain was recovered during a study of T cells after yellow fever vaccination. Study details: When fractions had low cell numbers, they were prepared with SMART-Seq v4 Ultra Low Input.

Of note for this clonotype: The antigen is not known.

V lost 3 bases and J lost 2; bases outside the gene matches: 2. The CDR3 is 15 amino acids. The germline CDR1 and CDR2 sequences are SGDLS and YYNGEE. Each CDR3 protein is one row after TCRdb ran MiXCR on the 5' RACE reads. This sample carries roughly 500,000 distinct CDR3 sequences, 15% to 20% of them seen once, and the ten largest clones take around 15%. Study outcomes and limitations: The secondary response was weaker, and its peak arrived faster, on day 5 versus 15.

The sequence was collected from a man aged 25 to 45 who received the YFV17D yellow fever vaccine. Specimen: PBMCs, collected 15 days after the yellow fever booster vaccination. V is TRBV9 and J is TRBJ2-7; 13 bases fit TRBD2. Here the CDR3 DNA reads TGTGCCAGCAGCGGGGGACTAGCGGGGCCCTACGAGCAGTACTTC. It translates to CASSGGLAGPYEQYF. The complete variable domain, with remaining parts taken from reference TRBV9 and TRBJ2-7, reads DSGVTQTPKHLITATGQRVTLRCSPRSGDLSVYWYQQSLDQGLQFLIQYYNGEERAKGNILERFSAQQFPDLHSELNLSSLELGDSALYFCASSGGLAGPYEQYFGPGTRLTVT.